This T cell receptor (beta chain) came from a study of T cell repertoires in aging, cancer and after chemotherapy. A mixed TRB-A/B primer pool amplified rearranged TRB by multiplex touch-down PCR. TCRdb re-called the multiplex PCR reads through MiXCR, storing one row per CDR3 protein. The sample contains 400 to 500 distinct CDR3 sequences, around a sixth of which appear only once. TCR beta rearrangements were amplified from peripheral blood genomic DNA. CDR1 and CDR2 (germline): SGHNT, YYREEE (reference sequence). J lost 1 base, V lost 3 bases, and 1 base had no gene match. CDR3 length: 14 amino acids.

Sequences were obtained from blood. The sequence was collected from a human donor with a solid tumor. The chain couples TRBV5-4 to TRBJ2-7; 10 nucleotides line up with TRBD1. CDR3: CASSWGQGSYEQYF. The CDR3 coding sequence is TGTGCCAGCAGCTGGGGACAGGGGTCCTACGAGCAGTACTTC.